The 24 T cell receptor beta chains reported below all come from one sample, sequenced in a study of OX40 agonist ivuxolimab in advanced cancers. Clones were sequenced by immunoSEQ multiplex PCR, and TCRdb holds only the in-frame ones, with some missing. The data hold about 71,000 clones, with 80% to 85% observed a single time. Specimen: CD4+ or CD8+ T cells sorted from blood, collected in a trial of the OX40 agonist ivuxolimab. All receptors derive from an adult with an advanced solid tumor such as melanoma, head and neck, liver or kidney cancer.

This clone has a single count. The genes are TRBV4-2 and TRBJ2-2, with D perhaps TRBD1 (5 bases). CDR3 length equals 15 residues. Trimming removed 0 bases from V and 5 bases from J, with 10 bases in between. CDR1 and CDR2 from the germline V gene are LGHNA and YNFKEQ. CDR3 in DNA: TGTGCCAGCAGCCAAGATCTTAGGGGAACCGGGGAGCTGTTTTTT. Its translation: CASSQDLRGTGELFF.

This chain joins TRBV19 and TRBJ2-2; 8 bases are shared with TRBD2. J was trimmed by 6 bases and V by 5 bases; bases with no gene match: 2. Germline V CDR1 and CDR2: LNHDA, SQIVND (reference sequence). The CDR3 has 13 residues. CDR3: CASSAGLAGELFF. The CDR3, as DNA: TGTGCCAGTAGTGCGGGACTAGCCGGGGAGCTGTTTTTT.

The gene calls are TRBV4-2 and TRBJ2-5; 10 bases fit TRBD1. The CDR3 totals 15 residues. The V and J ends lost 0 bases and 9 bases, in that order; junction bases with no gene match: 7. Germline V gene data show CDR1 as LGHNA and CDR2 as YNFKEQ. Here the CDR3 reads CASSQDRDRGRAQYF. The CDR3 nucleotides read TGTGCCAGCAGCCAAGACCGGGACAGGGGTAGGGCCCAGTACTTC.

The genes are TRBV30 and TRBJ1-3; D is ambiguous. This CDR3 has 15 amino acids. Trimming left V 5 bases short and J 13 bases short, with 27 bases between. Germline V gene sequence: CDR1 GTSNPN, CDR2 SVGIG (reference sequence). This chain's CDR3 is CAWRTGVWRLHGIYF. The CDR3 region has the DNA TGTGCCTGGCGAACCGGAGTCTGGCGCCTCCACGGGATATATTTT.

The V gene is TRBV7-6, the J gene TRBJ1-2; D may be TRBD1 (5 bases). V lost 0 bases and J lost 0, with 17 bases in between. The germline V gene has CDR1 SGHVS and CDR2 FNYEAQ. CDR3 length: 18 residues. The DNA for the CDR3 is TGTGCCAGCAGCTTAGCGGCCTCTGGGGGAGTAGCTAACTATGGCTACACCTTC. Amino acids: CASSLAASGGVANYGYTF.

V and J are TRBV30 and TRBJ2-2; D is uncertain. CDR1 is GTSNPN, CDR2 SVGIG, per germline (reference sequence). The CDR3 runs to 12 residues. V was clipped by 3 bases and J by 1 base, with 3 bases between them. The CDR3 here is CAWRENTGELFF. The CDR3, as DNA: TGTGCCTGGAGGGAGAACACCGGGGAGCTGTTTTTT.

This chain links TRBV7-9 with TRBJ2-1; TRBD2 aligns across 11 bases. The CDR3 runs to 17 residues. V lost 0 bases and J lost 5; bases outside the gene matches: 6. CDR1 is SEHNR and CDR2 is FQNEAQ in the germline V gene (reference sequence). This chain's CDR3 is CASSLALAGGQNNEQFF. Here the CDR3 DNA reads TGTGCCAGCAGCTTAGCTCTAGCGGGGGGCCAGAACAATGAGCAGTTCTTC.

The rearrangement links TRBV11-2 to TRBJ2-5; 8 bases agree with TRBD1. Germline V gives CDR1 SGHAT, CDR2 FQNNGV. The V segment lost 1 base and the J segment 0 bases; nucleotides outside the gene matches: 4. The CDR3 totals 16 residues. CDR3 coding DNA: TGTGCCAGCAGCTTAGGGACAGGGTGGGACCAAGAGACCCAGTACTTC. Its translation: CASSLGTGWDQETQYF.

The rearrangement uses TRBV6-6 and TRBJ1-1, with D possibly being TRBD1 (5 bases). CDR1 and CDR2 from the germline V gene are MNHNY and SVGAGI (reference sequence). The length of the CDR3 is 9 residues. DNA for the CDR3: TGTGCAGTCGGGCAGGGAGCTTTCTTT. This codes for CAVGQGAFF.

The chain joins TRBV6-6 to TRBJ1-1; 8 bases align to TRBD1. The CDR3 covers 14 residues. Germline values: CDR1 MNHNY, CDR2 SVGAGI (reference sequence). The ends lost 5 bases at V and 5 bases at J; junction bases unmatched: 7. CDR3 sequence: CASSPGQGRTEAFF. The DNA for the CDR3 is TGTGCCAGCAGTCCCGGACAGGGTAGAACTGAAGCTTTCTTT.

This clone has only one observation. The chain joins TRBV4-3 to TRBJ2-1; perhaps D is TRBD1 or TRBD2 (5 bases each). The CDR3 is made up of 16 amino acids. Germline V gives CDR1 LGHNA, CDR2 YSLEER. V was cut by 1 base and J by 3 bases, with 13 bases left in between. The CDR3 region has the DNA TGCGCCAGCAGCCAAGCGAGGGGCTGGAACTACAATGAGCAGTTCTTC. Amino acids: CASSQARGWNYNEQFF.

V usage is TRBV7-2 and J usage is TRBJ2-3, with a possible D match to TRBD1 (6 bases). The germline V and J ends were trimmed by 1 base and 1 base, with 6 bases remaining between them. CDR3 size: 14 residues. CDR1 SGHTA and CDR2 FQGNSA come from the germline V gene. The CDR3 DNA sequence: TGTGCCAGCAGCTTAGACAGGGGCACAGATACGCAGTATTTT. Its translation is CASSLDRGTDTQYF. The full variable domain, its missing parts supplied by reference TRBV7-2 and TRBJ2-3, is GAGVSQSPSNKVTEKGKDVELRCDPISGHTALYWYRQSLGQGLEFLIYFQGNSAPDKSGLPSDRFSAERTGGSVSTLTIQRTQQEDSAVYLCASSLDRGTDTQYFGPGTRLTVL.

Only one count was recorded for this clone. The genes are TRBV6-1 and TRBJ2-6; TRBD1 matches 8 bases. Trimming took 1 base from V and 0 from J; bases not matched to a gene: 5. The CDR3 covers 18 residues. The germline V gene has CDR1 MNHNS and CDR2 SASEGT. CDR3 DNA sequence: TGTGCCAGCAGTGAAGTGGCGACAGGGGCCTCTGGGGCCAACGTCCTGACTTTC. Translating gives CASSEVATGASGANVLTF.

This clone was recorded a few times. The chain combines TRBV6-5 with TRBJ1-1; 7 bases are a match to TRBD1. Germline V gene sequence: CDR1 MNHEY, CDR2 SVGAGI. With 0 bases clipped from V and 5 bases from J, the junction kept 6 bases outside the gene matches. CDR3 size: 15 residues. CDR3 sequence (DNA): TGTGCCAGCAGTTACTCCCGAGGGGGCAGGACTGAAGCTTTCTTT. Its protein is CASSYSRGGRTEAFF.

Comments on this clone: At one end the junction does not follow the germline gene, possibly because of a read error. The rearrangement joins TRBV7-3 to TRBJ2-7, with 9 bases identical to TRBD1. Germline CDR1 reads SGHTA; CDR2 reads FQGTGA. The CDR3 has 17 amino acids. The CDR3 bases are TGTGCCAGCAGCCTAACAGGGGGCGCAGCCCTTTTGGACGAGCAGTACTTC. It codes for CASSLTGGAALLDEQYF. The whole variable domain, remainder taken from reference TRBV7-3 and TRBJ2-7, is GAGVSQTPSNKVTEKGKYVELRCDPISGHTALYWYRQSLGQGPEFLIYFQGTGAADDSGLPNDRFFAVRPEGSVSTLKIQRTERGDSAVYLCASSLTGGAALLDEQYFGPGTRLTVT.

This chain joins TRBV19 and TRBJ1-2, with 9 bases aligning to TRBD1. CDR1 and CDR2 (germline): LNHDA, SQIVND (reference sequence). This CDR3 spans 17 amino acids. Trimming at V came to 6 bases and at J to 4 bases, leaving 15 bases not matched to a gene. CDR3 residues: CASRNNTGTGLTYGYTF. The CDR3, as DNA: TGTGCCAGTAGGAACAACACCGGGACAGGGCTTACCTATGGCTACACCTTC.

The gene calls are TRBV7-2 and TRBJ2-3; D gene unclear. The CDR3 spans 17 residues. Between the trimmed V and J ends, which lost 2 bases and 0 bases, there was a span of 15 bases. CDR1 and CDR2 (germline): SGHTA, FQGNSA. Here the CDR3 reads CASSLRPGATSTDTQYF. CDR3 nucleotide sequence: TGTGCCAGCAGCTTAAGGCCAGGAGCTACTAGCACAGATACGCAGTATTTT.

J is TRBJ2-1 and V is TRBV19; 7 bases align to TRBD1. The CDR3 runs to 14 residues. Germline loops: CDR1 LNHDA, CDR2 SQIVND (reference sequence). Unmatched junction bases numbered 5, after V lost 5 bases and J lost 4 bases. The CDR3 is CASSEGDSYNEQFF. DNA of the CDR3: TGTGCCAGTAGTGAGGGGGACAGTTACAATGAGCAGTTCTTC.

This clone was seen a few times. The rearrangement links TRBV28 to TRBJ1-5; D not certain. This CDR3 has 14 residues. Looked up from germline, CDR1 is MDHEN and CDR2 is SYDVKM. The V and J ends lost 3 bases and 9 bases respectively, with 15 bases between them. This CDR3 is CASSFPRGVRPQHF. The CDR3 DNA reads TGTGCCAGCAGTTTTCCCCGAGGCGTTCGGCCCCAGCATTTT. The complete variable domain, with remaining parts taken from reference TRBV28 and TRBJ1-5, reads DVKVTQSSRYLVKRTGEKVFLECVQDMDHENMFWYRQDPGLGLRLIYFSYDVKMKEKGDIPEGYSVSREKKERFSLILESASTNQTSMYLCASSFPRGVRPQHFGDGTRLSIL.

This chain joins TRBV10-2 and TRBJ2-7; D is uncertain. The V gene's germline CDR1 is WSHSY and CDR2 SAAADI. V lost 5 bases, J lost 2 bases, and 7 bases lay in between. This CDR3 has 12 residues. DNA of the CDR3: TGCGCCAGCAGTCCTACAGCCTACGAGCAGTACTTC. Its translation: CASSPTAYEQYF.

A few counts support this clone. The chain recombines TRBV6-5 with TRBJ1-3; D remains ambiguous. Trimming stripped 5 bases from V and 0 bases from J, with 11 bases between. The CDR3 extends over 15 amino acids. CDR1 and CDR2 from the germline V gene are MNHEY and SVGAGI. Here the CDR3 reads CASSLWGFSGNTIYF. The CDR3 bases are TGTGCCAGCAGTCTCTGGGGATTCTCTGGAAACACCATATATTTT.

This rearrangement joins TRBV6-1 to TRBJ2-1, with D hard to call. This CDR3 has 12 amino acids. Germline V lookup: CDR1 MNHNS, CDR2 SASEGT. V was clipped by 6 bases and J by 3 bases, with 6 bases between them. The DNA of the CDR3 is TGTGCCAGCAGGGGCGACTACAATGAGCAGTTCTTC. Its translation: CASRGDYNEQFF.

V usage is TRBV28 and J usage is TRBJ1-2; D not certain. V was pared by 3 bases and J by 0 bases, with 11 bases between. CDR3 size: 15 residues. Germline V gene lookup returns CDR1 MDHEN and CDR2 SYDVKM. CDR3 bases: TGTGCCAGCAGTTTTGTTGGGGAAACTAACTATGGCTACACCTTC. Its translation: CASSFVGETNYGYTF.

The chain has TRBV7-8 and TRBJ1-3; D possibly corresponds to TRBD1 (6 bases). V dropped 8 bases and J dropped 8 bases, with 19 bases sitting between them. The CDR3 is 14 residues long. Germline values: CDR1 SGHVS, CDR2 FQNEAQ. CDR3 sequence (DNA): TGTGCCAGCTCGGAGGGAGGGGGGAGTGACACCATATATTTT. Translation gives CASSEGGGSDTIYF.